This T cell receptor beta chain was identified in a study of T cell responses to AZD1222 COVID-19 vaccine. Germline V gives CDR1 SGDLS, CDR2 YYNGEE. The V and J ends lost 1 base and 6 bases respectively, with 14 bases between them. The CDR3 extends over 15 amino acids. Libraries were prepared by immunoSEQ multiplex PCR; TCRdb keeps only in-frame clonotypes and omits some of them. The repertoire includes around 89,000 clones, approximately 90% of them detected once, and roughly a tenth sits in the top ten. Study-level results: In the spike-specific TCR repertoire, nearly half reportedly target unmutated variant regions.

Of note for this clone: Its antigen is unidentified.

The clonotype originates from an adult in good health. The V gene is TRBV9, the J gene TRBJ2-1; possibly TRBD1 or TRBD2 for D (6 bases each). Material: peripheral blood, obtained on day 0 of AZD1222 vaccination. CDR3 sequence: CASSVNGGGSNEQFF. DNA for the CDR3: TGTGCCAGCAGCGTAAACGGAGGGGGGAGCAATGAGCAGTTCTTC.